This T cell receptor beta chain was captured in a study of cytomegalovirus exposure and HLA in healthy donors. Study-wide points: TCR association rates varied by HLA locus in a later analysis, with DRB1 highest and HLA-C lowest. CMV serostatus alone was available as immune exposure information.

This clone has just one count. No antigen is known for it. The V end lost 5 bases, the J end lost 1 base, and 3 bases lay between the germline ends. Germline CDR1 SGHKS, CDR2 YYEKEE (reference sequence). This CDR3 has 11 residues. PCR primers comprised 60 Vbeta and 13 Jbeta primers. Assay used: immunoSEQ multiplex PCR; TCRdb lists only in-frame clones, some missing. In the table there are 250,000 to 350,000 clones, roughly 80% of which are singletons. The donors, nominally healthy at sampling, likely had unrecorded immune exposures. The specimen was PBMCs. This receptor was taken from a girl aged 2 to 9 in good health and CMV-seronegative. The V and J genes are TRBV5-5 and TRBJ1-2, with unresolved D. CDR3 bases: TGTGCCAGCAGGTATAACTATGGCTACACCTTC. Its protein is CASRYNYGYTF.